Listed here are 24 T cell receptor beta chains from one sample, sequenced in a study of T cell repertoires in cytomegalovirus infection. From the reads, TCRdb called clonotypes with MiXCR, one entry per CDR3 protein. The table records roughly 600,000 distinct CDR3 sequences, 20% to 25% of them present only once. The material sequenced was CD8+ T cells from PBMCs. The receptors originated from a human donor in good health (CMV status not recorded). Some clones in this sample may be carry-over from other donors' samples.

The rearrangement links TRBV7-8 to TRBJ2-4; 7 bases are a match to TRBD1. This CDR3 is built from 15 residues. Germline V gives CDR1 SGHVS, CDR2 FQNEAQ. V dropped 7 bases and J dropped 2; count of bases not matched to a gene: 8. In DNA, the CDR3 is TGTGCCAGCACCCAAGGGGGCGGCACCAAAAACATTCAGTACTTC. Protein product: CASTQGGGTKNIQYF.

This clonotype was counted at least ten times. CDR3 in DNA: TGTGCCAGTAGTATCAGCGTTGGGACGACTGGAAACACCATATATTTT. Encoded protein: CASSISVGTTGNTIYF. This chain uses TRBV19 with TRBJ1-3, with D possibly matching TRBD1 (5 bases). The germline V and J ends were trimmed by 3 bases and 2 bases, with 14 bases remaining between them. The CDR3 is 16 residues long. Germline lookup yields CDR1 LNHDA and CDR2 SQIVND (reference sequence).

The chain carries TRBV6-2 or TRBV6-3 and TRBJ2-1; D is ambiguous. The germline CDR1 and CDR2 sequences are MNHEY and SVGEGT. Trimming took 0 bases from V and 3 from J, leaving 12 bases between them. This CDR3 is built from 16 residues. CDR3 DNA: TGTGCCAGCAGTTACTCAACGAGGTCCGACTACAATGAGCAGTTCTTC. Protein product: CASSYSTRSDYNEQFF.

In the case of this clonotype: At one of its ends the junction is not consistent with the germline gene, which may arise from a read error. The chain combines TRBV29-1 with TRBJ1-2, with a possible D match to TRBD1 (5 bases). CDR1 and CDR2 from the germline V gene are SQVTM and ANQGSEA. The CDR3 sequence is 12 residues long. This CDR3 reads CSVDRASYDYTF. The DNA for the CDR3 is TGCAGCGTTGACAGGGCAAGCTATGACTACACCTTC.

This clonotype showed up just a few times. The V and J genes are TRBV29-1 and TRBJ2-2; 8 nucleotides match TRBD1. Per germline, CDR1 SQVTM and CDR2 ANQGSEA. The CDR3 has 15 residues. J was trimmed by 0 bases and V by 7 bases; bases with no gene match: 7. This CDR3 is CSASAQGANTGELFF. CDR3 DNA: TGCAGCGCGTCGGCACAGGGGGCGAACACCGGGGAGCTGTTTTTT.

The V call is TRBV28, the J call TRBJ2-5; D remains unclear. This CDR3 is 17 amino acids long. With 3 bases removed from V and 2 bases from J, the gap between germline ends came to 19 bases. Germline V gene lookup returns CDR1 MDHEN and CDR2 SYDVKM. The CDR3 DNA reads TGTGCCAGCAGTTTGAGACTCAAGGGAACTCTACAAGAGACCCAGTACTTC. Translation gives CASSLRLKGTLQETQYF.

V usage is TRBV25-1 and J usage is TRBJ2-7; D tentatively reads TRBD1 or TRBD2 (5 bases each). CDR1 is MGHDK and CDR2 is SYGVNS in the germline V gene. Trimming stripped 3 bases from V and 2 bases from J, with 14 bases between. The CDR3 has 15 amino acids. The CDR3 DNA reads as TGTGCCAGCAGTGATCCCGGGACGGCAACCTACGAGCAGTACTTC. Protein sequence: CASSDPGTATYEQYF.

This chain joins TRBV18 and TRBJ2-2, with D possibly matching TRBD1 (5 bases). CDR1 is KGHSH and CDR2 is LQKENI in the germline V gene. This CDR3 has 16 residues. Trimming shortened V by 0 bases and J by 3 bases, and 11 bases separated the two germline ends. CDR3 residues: CASSPPGQPYTGELFF. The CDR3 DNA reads TGTGCCAGCTCACCACCGGGGCAGCCCTACACCGGGGAGCTGTTTTTT. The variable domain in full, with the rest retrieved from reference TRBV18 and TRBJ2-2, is NAGVMQNPRHLVRRRGQEARLRCSPMKGHSHVYWYRQLPEEGLKFMVYLQKENIIDESGMPKERFSAEFPKEGPSILRIQQVVRGDSAAYFCASSPPGQPYTGELFFGEGSRLTVL.

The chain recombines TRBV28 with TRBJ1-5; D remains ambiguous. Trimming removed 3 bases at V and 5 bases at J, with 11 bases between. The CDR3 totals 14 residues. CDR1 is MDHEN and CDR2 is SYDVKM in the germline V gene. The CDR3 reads CASSFIKVDQPQHF. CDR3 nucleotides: TGTGCCAGCAGTTTCATTAAAGTGGATCAGCCCCAGCATTTT.

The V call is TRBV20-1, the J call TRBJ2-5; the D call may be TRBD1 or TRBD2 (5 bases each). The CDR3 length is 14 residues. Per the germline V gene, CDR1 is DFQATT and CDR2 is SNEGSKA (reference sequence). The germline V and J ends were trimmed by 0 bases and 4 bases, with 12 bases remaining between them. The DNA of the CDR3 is TGCAGTGCTAGAGATCTGAGGGGTGGAGAGACCCAGTACTTC. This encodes CSARDLRGGETQYF.

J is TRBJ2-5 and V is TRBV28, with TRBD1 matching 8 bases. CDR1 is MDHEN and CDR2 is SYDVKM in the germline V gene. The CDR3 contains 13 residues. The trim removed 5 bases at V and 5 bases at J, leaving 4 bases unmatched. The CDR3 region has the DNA TGTGCCAGCAGTCGGACAGGGAGGGAGACCCAGTACTTC. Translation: CASSRTGRETQYF. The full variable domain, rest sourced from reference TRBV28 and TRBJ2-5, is DVKVTQSSRYLVKRTGEKVFLECVQDMDHENMFWYRQDPGLGLRLIYFSYDVKMKEKGDIPEGYSVSREKKERFSLILESASTNQTSMYLCASSRTGRETQYFGPGTRLLVL.

Written as DNA, the CDR3 is TGTGCCACCAGCCCACCGGGGCAGGGGGGCACAGATACGCAGTATTTT. Its translation is CATSPPGQGGTDTQYF. The chain couples TRBV15 to TRBJ2-3, with 7 bases aligning to TRBD1. CDR1 and CDR2 (germline): LNHNV, YYDKDF (reference sequence). Trimming removed 5 bases from V and 1 base from J; junction bases left unmatched: 9. This CDR3 region has 16 residues.

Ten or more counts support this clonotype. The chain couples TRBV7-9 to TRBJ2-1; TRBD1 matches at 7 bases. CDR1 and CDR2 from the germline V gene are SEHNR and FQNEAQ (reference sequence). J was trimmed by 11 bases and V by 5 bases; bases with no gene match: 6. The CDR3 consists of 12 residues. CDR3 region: CASSQDRVQQFF. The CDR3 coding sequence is TGTGCCAGCAGCCAAGACAGGGTTCAGCAGTTCTTC.

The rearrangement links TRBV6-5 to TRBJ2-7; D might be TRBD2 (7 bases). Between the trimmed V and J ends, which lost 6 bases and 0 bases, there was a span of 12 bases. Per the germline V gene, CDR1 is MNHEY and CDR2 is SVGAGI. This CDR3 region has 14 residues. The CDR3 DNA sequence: TGTGCCAGCAGGCAGGGAGGGGGCTCCTACGAGCAGTACTTC. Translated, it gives CASRQGGGSYEQYF.

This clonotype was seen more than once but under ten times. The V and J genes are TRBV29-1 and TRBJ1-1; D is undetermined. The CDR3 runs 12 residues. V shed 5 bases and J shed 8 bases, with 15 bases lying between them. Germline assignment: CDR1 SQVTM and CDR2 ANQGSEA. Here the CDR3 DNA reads TGCAGCGTTTTTCGGACCGGAACGGAAGCTTTCTTT. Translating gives CSVFRTGTEAFF.

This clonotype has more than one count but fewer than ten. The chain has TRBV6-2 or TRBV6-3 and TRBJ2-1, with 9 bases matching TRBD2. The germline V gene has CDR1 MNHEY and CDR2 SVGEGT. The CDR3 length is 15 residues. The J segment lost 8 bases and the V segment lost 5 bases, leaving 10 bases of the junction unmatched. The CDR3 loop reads CASSGTRGGFYEQFF. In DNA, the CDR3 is TGTGCCAGCAGTGGAACGCGGGGGGGGTTCTATGAGCAGTTCTTC.

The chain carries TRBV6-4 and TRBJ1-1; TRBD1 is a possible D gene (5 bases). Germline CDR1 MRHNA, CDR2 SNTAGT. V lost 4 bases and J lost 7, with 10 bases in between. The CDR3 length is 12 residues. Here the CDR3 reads CASSAGAGEAFF. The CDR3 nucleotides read TGTGCCAGCAGTGCCGGGGCGGGTGAAGCTTTCTTT.

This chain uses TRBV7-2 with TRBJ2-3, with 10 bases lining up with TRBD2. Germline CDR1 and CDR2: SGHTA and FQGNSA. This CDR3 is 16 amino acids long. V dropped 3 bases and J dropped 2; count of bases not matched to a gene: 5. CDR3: CASSFASGGSTDTQYF. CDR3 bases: TGTGCCAGCAGCTTCGCTAGCGGGGGATCCACAGATACGCAGTATTTT.

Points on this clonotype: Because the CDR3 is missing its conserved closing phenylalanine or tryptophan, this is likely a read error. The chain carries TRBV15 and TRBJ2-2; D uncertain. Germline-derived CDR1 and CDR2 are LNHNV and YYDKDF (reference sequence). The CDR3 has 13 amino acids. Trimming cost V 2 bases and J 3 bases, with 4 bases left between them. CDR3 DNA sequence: TGTGCCACCAGCAGACCTTACACCGGGGAGCTGTTTTGT. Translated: CATSRPYTGELFC.

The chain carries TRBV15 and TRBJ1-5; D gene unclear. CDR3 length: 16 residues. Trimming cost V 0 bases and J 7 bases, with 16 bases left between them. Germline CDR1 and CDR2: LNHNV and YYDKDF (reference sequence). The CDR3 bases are TGTGCCACCAGCAGAGATCGGGCAGACGTCATGCAGCCCCAGCATTTT. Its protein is CATSRDRADVMQPQHF. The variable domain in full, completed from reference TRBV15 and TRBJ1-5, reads DAMVIQNPRYQVTQFGKPVTLSCSQTLNHNVMYWYQQKSSQAPKLLFHYYDKDFNNEADTPDNFQSRRPNTSFCFLDIRSPGLGDTAMYLCATSRDRADVMQPQHFGDGTRLSIL.

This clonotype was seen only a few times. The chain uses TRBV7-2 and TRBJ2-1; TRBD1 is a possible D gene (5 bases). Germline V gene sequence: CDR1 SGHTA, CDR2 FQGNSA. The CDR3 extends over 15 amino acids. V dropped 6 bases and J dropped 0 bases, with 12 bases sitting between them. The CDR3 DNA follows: TGTGCCAGCAGAGAACAGGTGAGCTCCTACAATGAGCAGTTCTTC. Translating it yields CASREQVSSYNEQFF. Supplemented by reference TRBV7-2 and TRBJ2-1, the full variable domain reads GAGVSQSPSNKVTEKGKDVELRCDPISGHTALYWYRQSLGQGLEFLIYFQGNSAPDKSGLPSDRFSAERTGGSVSTLTIQRTQQEDSAVYLCASREQVSSYNEQFFGPGTRLTVL.

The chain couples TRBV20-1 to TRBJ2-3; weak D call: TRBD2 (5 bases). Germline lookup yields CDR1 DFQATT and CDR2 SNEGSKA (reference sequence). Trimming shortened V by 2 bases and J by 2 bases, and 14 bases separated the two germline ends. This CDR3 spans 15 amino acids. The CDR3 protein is CSARNSGEATDTQYF. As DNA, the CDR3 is TGCAGTGCTAGAAACAGCGGAGAAGCCACAGATACGCAGTATTTT.

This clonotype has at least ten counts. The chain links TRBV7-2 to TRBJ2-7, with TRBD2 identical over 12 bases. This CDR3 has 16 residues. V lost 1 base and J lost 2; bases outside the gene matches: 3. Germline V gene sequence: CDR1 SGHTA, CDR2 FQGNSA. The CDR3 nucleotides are TGTGCCAGCAGCTTAGGTCTAGCGGGGGGGCCCTACGAGCAGTACTTC. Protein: CASSLGLAGGPYEQYF.

For the CDR3, the DNA is TGCAGTGCTTCCCTGACAGGGGCAGGCTACGAGCAGTACTTC. Its protein product is CSASLTGAGYEQYF. The chain is built from TRBV20-1 and TRBJ2-7; TRBD1 aligns across 8 bases. Per germline, CDR1 DFQATT and CDR2 SNEGSKA (reference sequence). Trimming took 5 bases from V and 3 from J; bases not matched to a gene: 9. This CDR3 has 14 residues.